Listed below are T cell receptor beta chains from one sample, sequenced in a study of T-cell reconstitution after alpha-beta-depleted transplantation in children. One entry per CDR3 protein results from TCRdb running MiXCR on the PCR reads. The table shows about 260,000 distinct CDR3 sequences, with approximately 8.9% occurring only once. The sample in question was PBMCs, mostly from graft donor cells, obtained 180 days after TCRalphabeta/CD19-depleted stem cell transplant. These receptors all come from a male patient between 5 and 17 years old who had a stem cell transplant for acute lymphoblastic leukemia, so the T cells may come from the graft donor. The CDR3 runs from the conserved cysteine through the conserved F or W. D genes are given only for firm matches. Size tells how often a clone was seen (once, few, many) or the class of an expanded clone, and some rows leave it out.

TRBJ1-3	TRBV6-2/TRBV6-3	many	TRBD1	TGTGCCAGCAGTTCCGTACAGGGGAGTGGAAACACCATATATTTT	CASSSVQGSGNTIYF
TRBJ2-7	TRBV28	many	.	TGTGCCAGCAGTTTATTAGGCGACTTAGCCTACGAGCAGTACTTC	CASSLLGDLAYEQYF
TRBJ2-7	TRBV7-2	few	.	TGTGCCAGCAGCTTATACAGGGCCTACGAGCAGTACTTC	CASSLYRAYEQYF
TRBJ2-1	TRBV28	.	TRBD2	TGTGCCAGCAGTTCGTGGACTAGAGGGAATGAGCAGTTCTTC	CASSSWTRGNEQFF
TRBJ2-1	TRBV9	many	TRBD2	TGTGCCAGCAGCGCCTCTAGCGGGAGCTACAATGAGCAGTTCTTC	CASSASSGSYNEQFF
TRBJ1-1	TRBV19	few	.	TGTGCCAGTAGTCGGGTGAACACTGAAGCTTTCTTT	CASSRVNTEAFF
TRBJ2-5	TRBV2	many	TRBD1	TGTGCCAGCAGAGAAACAGGGGTGAGAGAGACCCAGTACTTC	CASRETGVRETQYF
TRBJ1-6	TRBV28	many	TRBD1	TGTGCCAGCAGCACAGGGGGAAATTCACCCCTCCACTTT	CASSTGGNSPLHF
TRBJ2-3	TRBV7-2	many	TRBD2	TGTGCCAGCAGCTTAGCCCCTCTAGCGGGGGGGCGAGATACGCAGTATTTT	CASSLAPLAGGRDTQYF
TRBJ2-7	TRBV5-1	many	.	TGCGCCAGCAGCACCTCCGAGGCCCACGAGCAGTACTTC	CASSTSEAHEQYF
TRBJ2-6	TRBV5-1	many	.	TGCGCCAGCAGCTTGGGTCTCTCTGGGGCCAACGTCCTGACTTTC	CASSLGLSGANVLTF
TRBJ2-3	TRBV3-1	few	TRBD2	TGTGCCAGCAGCCAAGATGTGCGGGGGGCCACAGATACGCAGTATTTT	CASSQDVRGATDTQYF
TRBJ2-5	TRBV12-3/TRBV12-4	many	.	TGTGCCAGCAGTTTTTTTACAGAGCAAGAGACCCAGTACTTC	CASSFFTEQETQYF
TRBJ1-4	TRBV12-3/TRBV12-4	few	.	TGTGCCAGCAGTTTGTATACCGCCTACGAGCTGTTTTTT	CASSLYTAYELFF
TRBJ2-5	TRBV10-3	many	TRBD2	TGTGCCATCAGTGAAACTAGCGGGGGGGCTCAGACCCAGTACTTC	CAISETSGGAQTQYF
TRBJ1-1	TRBV9	once	.	TGTGCCAGCAGCCTGACACAGGGATTTATGGTGAACACTGAAGCTTTCTTT	CASSLTQGFMVNTEAFF